The clone carrying this T cell receptor beta chain appeared once. The data originate from a study of shared T cell receptors in the human thymus. The assay was immunoSEQ multiplex PCR, and TCRdb's table has in-frame clones only and misses some. This sample has hundreds of thousands of clones, with 88% found just once. This CDR3 contains 12 residues. In germline, CDR1 is SGHTA, CDR2 FQGNSA. Trimming pared 7 bases from V and 6 bases from J, leaving 12 bases between. The same data also contributed to another study, on human thymus T cells. That investigation notes: Resections from corrective heart surgery supplied the thymus tissue. Thymic and blood repertoires appeared to show biased V and J gene usage.

The receptor comes from a boy under two years old with a congenital heart defect. Source material: thymocytes. The rearrangement uses TRBV7-2 and TRBJ1-2; unclear D gene. The CDR3 DNA sequence: TGTGCCAGCAAAGCCGGTCTAGATGGCTACACCTTC. It translates to CASKAGLDGYTF.